The T cell receptor beta chain under discussion was sequenced for a study of molecular identifiers for immune sequencing clone quantification. With listed TCR primers and previously described methods, bulk TCR libraries were prepared. One entry per CDR3 protein, called by TCRdb with MiXCR from the PCR reads. Among about half a million distinct CDR3 sequences listed, 25% were seen once. This clonotype was counted ten times or more. The CDR3 loop spans 15 amino acids. Trimming removed 7 bases from V and 0 bases from J, with 13 bases in between. CDR1 is MNHNY and CDR2 is SVGAGI in the germline V gene (reference sequence).

The sequenced material came from naive CD8+ T cells from blood, with Jurkat cell RNA spiked in. Subset in this sample: FACS-sorted CD8+CD4-CCR7+CD45RA+ naive T cells. This sequence was found in a human donor in good health. Some libraries in this study had Jurkat cell RNA spiked in. The chain couples TRBV6-6 to TRBJ1-5, with no clear D. CDR3 protein: CASTGRGYSNQPQHF. The CDR3 DNA follows: TGTGCCAGCACCGGCCGAGGTTATAGCAATCAGCCCCAGCATTTT.